This T cell receptor (beta chain) originates from a study of cytomegalovirus exposure and HLA in healthy donors. CDR3 length: 18 amino acids. V shed 0 bases, J shed 2 bases, and the junction held 12 bases outside the gene matches. Germline lookup yields CDR1 SGDLS and CDR2 YYNGEE. The primer mix had 60 Vbeta and 13 Jbeta primers. Some clones are missing from TCRdb's copy, which holds only in-frame ones; the method was immunoSEQ multiplex PCR. The data contain about 130,000 clones, less than 85% of them singletons. The sample taken for sequencing was PBMCs. The source of this sequence is a male donor in good health and CMV-seronegative. The chain is built from TRBV9 and TRBJ2-5; 8 nucleotides align to TRBD2. The DNA for the CDR3 is TGTGCCAGCAGCGTAGGCGGGGGGAGCTCGACGATTCAAGAGACCCAGTACTTC. It translates to CASSVGGGSSTIQETQYF.